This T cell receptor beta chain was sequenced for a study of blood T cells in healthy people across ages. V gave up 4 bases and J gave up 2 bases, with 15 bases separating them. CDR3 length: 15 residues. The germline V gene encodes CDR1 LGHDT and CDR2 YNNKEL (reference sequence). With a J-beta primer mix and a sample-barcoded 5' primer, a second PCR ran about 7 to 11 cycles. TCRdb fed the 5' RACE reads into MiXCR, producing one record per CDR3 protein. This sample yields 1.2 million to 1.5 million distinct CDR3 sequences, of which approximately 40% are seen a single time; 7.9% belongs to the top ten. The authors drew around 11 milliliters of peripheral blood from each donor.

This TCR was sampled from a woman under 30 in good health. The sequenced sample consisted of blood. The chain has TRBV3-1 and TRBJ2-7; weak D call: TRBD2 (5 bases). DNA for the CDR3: TGTGCCAGCAGCCGTGACGGAGTAGCGACCTACGAGCAGTACTTC. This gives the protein CASSRDGVATYEQYF.